This entry lists 17 T cell receptor beta chains sequenced from one sample in a study of T cell responses to AZD1222 COVID-19 vaccine. Some clones are missing from TCRdb's copy, which holds only in-frame ones; the method was immunoSEQ multiplex PCR. The sample lists 55,000 to 65,000 clones; roughly 89% were seen once. This specimen was peripheral blood, taken 28 days after the second AZD1222 dose. These receptor sequences come from an adult who received the AZD1222 COVID-19 vaccine.

This chain uses TRBV18 with TRBJ1-3; weak D call: TRBD1 (5 bases). Germline assignment: CDR1 KGHSH and CDR2 LQKENI. This CDR3 comprises 18 residues. Trimming removed 2 bases from V and 2 bases from J, with 19 bases in between. CDR3 DNA sequence: TGTGCCAGCTCACCAACCACAGTGGCAGGGAGCACTGGAAACACCATATATTTT. Its translation is CASSPTTVAGSTGNTIYF. Full variable domain (rest looked up from reference TRBV18 and TRBJ1-3): NAGVMQNPRHLVRRRGQEARLRCSPMKGHSHVYWYRQLPEEGLKFMVYLQKENIIDESGMPKERFSAEFPKEGPSILRIQQVVRGDSAAYFCASSPTTVAGSTGNTIYFGEGSWLTVV.

V gene TRBV6-5 combines with J gene TRBJ1-1; TRBD1 might be the D (5 bases). V dropped 2 bases and J dropped 0 bases, with 10 bases sitting between them. The CDR3 runs to 15 residues. CDR1 MNHEY and CDR2 SVGAGI come from the germline V gene. The DNA for the CDR3 is TGTGCCAGCAGTTACGGGGCAGTAATGAACACTGAAGCTTTCTTT. Its translation: CASSYGAVMNTEAFF.

This chain uses TRBV5-4 with TRBJ1-6; TRBD1 matches 8 bases. CDR3 length equals 15 residues. The junction had 4 bases not matched to a gene; V was cut back by 1 base and J by 7 bases. The germline CDR1 and CDR2 sequences are SGHNT and YYREEE (reference sequence). CDR3 region: CASSLPTGENSPLHF. DNA of the CDR3: TGTGCCAGCAGCTTGCCGACAGGGGAAAATTCACCCCTCCACTTT.

With respect to this clone: Within the sample, other DNA sequences also encode this same CDR3. V usage is TRBV2 and J usage is TRBJ1-5, with D possibly matching TRBD1 (5 bases). Deletions cut 1 base from V and 1 base from J, with 11 bases between. The germline V gene has CDR1 SNHLY and CDR2 FYNNEI. This CDR3 contains 16 residues. The CDR3: CASSEGGRRSNQPQHF. The CDR3 nucleotides are TGTGCCAGCAGTGAAGGGGGCAGACGGAGCAATCAGCCCCAGCATTTT.

In its sample, this clone was seen a few times. One end of the junction is discordant with germline, which a read error may explain. The chain couples TRBV14 to TRBJ1-2; 7 bases fit TRBD1. Germline V gives CDR1 SGHDN, CDR2 FVKESK. The length of the CDR3 is 13 residues. The DNA of the CDR3 is TGTGCCAGCAGTCAAGACAGGGACTTTGGCTACACCTTC. It translates to CASSQDRDFGYTF.

The chain has TRBV7-9 and TRBJ1-2; D remains ambiguous. CDR3 length: 15 amino acids. The ends were cut back, 5 bases at V and 0 bases at J, with 13 bases in the middle. The germline CDR1 and CDR2 sequences are SEHNR and FQNEAQ (reference sequence). In DNA form, the CDR3 reads TGTGCCAGCAGCCCCACCGTCGAGACTAACTATGGCTACACCTTC. As protein: CASSPTVETNYGYTF.

This chain joins TRBV5-1 and TRBJ2-3; 12 nucleotides agree with TRBD2. CDR1 SGHRS and CDR2 YFSETQ come from the germline V gene. V gave up 4 bases and J gave up 0 bases; unmatched junction bases: 9. The CDR3 totals 18 residues. CDR3 bases: TGCGCCAGCAGCACCTCTATTGGACTAGCGGGAAGCACAGATACGCAGTATTTT. Residues: CASSTSIGLAGSTDTQYF. The full variable domain, with the rest looked up from reference TRBV5-1 and TRBJ2-3, is KAGVTQTPRYLIKTRGQQVTLSCSPISGHRSVSWYQQTPGQGLQFLFEYFSETQRNKGNFPGRFSGRQFSNSRSEMNVSTLELGDSALYLCASSTSIGLAGSTDTQYFGPGTRLTVL.

This clone occurred a few times. V usage is TRBV5-1 and J usage is TRBJ2-1; a possible D gene is TRBD2 (6 bases). Trimming cost V 4 bases and J 9 bases, with 23 bases left between them. The germline gives CDR1 SGHRS, CDR2 YFSETQ. This CDR3 region has 16 residues. The CDR3 DNA follows: TGCGCCAGCAGCGGGGCCACGGGAGCGGAAGTGAGTGAGCAGTTCTTC. Translating gives CASSGATGAEVSEQFF.

The V and J genes are TRBV5-5 and TRBJ1-1; the D is unclear. Per the germline V gene, CDR1 is SGHKS and CDR2 is YYEKEE (reference sequence). V gave up 1 base and J gave up 5 bases, with 18 bases separating them. This CDR3 spans 16 amino acids. The CDR3 spells CASSLYSGVRTTEAFF. In DNA, the CDR3 is TGTGCCAGCAGCTTGTATTCCGGAGTGAGGACGACTGAAGCTTTCTTT. The complete variable domain, with remaining parts taken from reference TRBV5-5 and TRBJ1-1, reads DAGVTQSPTHLIKTRGQQVTLRCSPISGHKSVSWYQQVLGQGPQFIFQYYEKEERGRGNFPDRFSARQFPNYSSELNVNALLLGDSALYLCASSLYSGVRTTEAFFGQGTRLTVV.

This clone was seen a single time. The V and J genes are TRBV2 and TRBJ2-1; no firm D call. Trimming left V 3 bases short and J 8 bases short, with 14 bases between. Germline V CDR1 and CDR2: SNHLY, FYNNEI. This CDR3 region has 14 residues. The CDR3 nucleotides read TGTGCCAGCAGTGACCCTTCTTCGGCATATGAGCAGTTCTTC. Its translation: CASSDPSSAYEQFF.

This chain uses TRBV2 with TRBJ2-1; D possibly corresponds to TRBD1 (9 bases). The germline V gene encodes CDR1 SNHLY and CDR2 FYNNEI. V shed 10 bases and J shed 13 bases, with 26 bases lying between them. The CDR3 consists of 14 residues. Written as DNA, the CDR3 is TGTGCCAACACCCGGGACAGGGCCCGGGGGGGACAGTTCTTC. This gives the protein CANTRDRARGGQFF.

The gene calls are TRBV25-1 and TRBJ2-5, with unresolved D. This CDR3 contains 13 residues. CDR1 is MGHDK and CDR2 is SYGVNS in the germline V gene. Trimming left V 2 bases short and J 4 bases short, with 8 bases between. CDR3 bases: TGTGCCAGCAGTGAAGCCAGCGTAGAGACCCAGTACTTC. Translating it yields CASSEASVETQYF.

In its sample, this clone was seen once. The chain uses TRBV12-5 and TRBJ2-5; D assignment may be TRBD1 or TRBD2 (5 bases each). Trimming removed 1 base from V and 4 bases from J, with 7 bases in between. Looked up from germline, CDR1 is LGHNT and CDR2 is FRNRAP. CDR3 length: 13 amino acids. The DNA of the CDR3 is TGTGCTAGTGGTTTGGGGGACGTAGAGACCCAGTACTTC. It yields the protein CASGLGDVETQYF.

The rearrangement links TRBV30 to TRBJ2-3; TRBD2 agrees at 7 bases. The CDR3 consists of 13 residues. Germline V gene lookup returns CDR1 GTSNPN and CDR2 SVGIG (reference sequence). With 3 bases clipped from V and 4 bases from J, the junction kept 4 bases outside the gene matches. The CDR3 loop reads CAWRGGGPDTQYF. CDR3 bases: TGTGCCTGGAGGGGCGGGGGACCAGATACGCAGTATTTT.

The chain combines TRBV6-4 with TRBJ2-1, with 11 bases aligning to TRBD2. Germline V lookup: CDR1 MRHNA, CDR2 SNTAGT. The V segment lost 7 bases and the J segment 5 bases; nucleotides outside the gene matches: 16. CDR3 length: 18 residues. CDR3 coding DNA: TGTGCCAGCACCATACTAGCGGGGGTCCTAGAAGCGAACAATGAGCAGTTCTTC. Translating gives CASTILAGVLEANNEQFF.

The rearrangement links TRBV7-8 to TRBJ2-6; no definite D call. Trimming shortened V by 5 bases and J by 2 bases, and 13 bases separated the two germline ends. Germline V gene lookup returns CDR1 SGHVS and CDR2 FQNEAQ. The CDR3 has 16 amino acids. This CDR3 is CASSTNRLTGANVLTF. The CDR3 DNA is TGTGCCAGCAGCACGAACCGACTTACTGGGGCCAACGTCCTGACTTTC.

This chain links TRBV19 with TRBJ1-5, with D perhaps TRBD1 (5 bases). Germline loops: CDR1 LNHDA, CDR2 SQIVND (reference sequence). Trimming cost V 3 bases and J 4 bases, with 13 bases left between them. This CDR3 has 15 amino acids. CDR3 protein: CASSMLRDVNQPQHF. The CDR3, as DNA: TGTGCCAGTAGTATGCTCCGGGACGTAAATCAGCCCCAGCATTTT.